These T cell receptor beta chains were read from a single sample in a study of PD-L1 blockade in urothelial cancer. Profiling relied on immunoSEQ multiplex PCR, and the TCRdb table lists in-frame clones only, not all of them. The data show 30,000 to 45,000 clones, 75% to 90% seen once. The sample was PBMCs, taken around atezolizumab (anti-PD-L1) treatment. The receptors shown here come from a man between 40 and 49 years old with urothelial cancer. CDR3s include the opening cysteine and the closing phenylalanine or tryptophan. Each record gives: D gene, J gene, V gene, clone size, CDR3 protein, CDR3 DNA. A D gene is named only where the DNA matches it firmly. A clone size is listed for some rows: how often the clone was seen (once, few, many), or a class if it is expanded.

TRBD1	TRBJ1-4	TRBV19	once	CASSTGGSTNEKLFF	TGTGCCAGTAGTACAGGGGGATCAACTAATGAAAAACTGTTTTTT
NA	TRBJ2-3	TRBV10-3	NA	CAILGGTDTQYF	TGTGCCATCCTCGGGGGCACAGATACGCAGTATTTT
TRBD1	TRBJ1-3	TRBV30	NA	CAWGLLGTANGNTIYF	TGTGCCTGGGGGTTACTAGGGACAGCCAATGGAAACACCATATATTTT
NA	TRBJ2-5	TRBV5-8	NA	CASSLGQIQETQYF	TGTGCCAGCAGCTTGGGACAGATCCAAGAGACCCAGTACTTC
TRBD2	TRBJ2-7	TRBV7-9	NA	CASSQGLLGLAGVEQYF	TGTGCCAGCAGCCAAGGTCTTTTAGGACTAGCGGGAGTCGAGCAGTACTTC
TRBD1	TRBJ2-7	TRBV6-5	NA	CASRPWDRRHEQYF	TGTGCCAGCAGGCCTTGGGACAGGAGGCACGAGCAGTACTTC
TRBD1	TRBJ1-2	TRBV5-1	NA	CASSLDLTGGHGYTF	TGCGCCAGCAGCTTGGACCTGACAGGGGGTCATGGCTACACCTTC
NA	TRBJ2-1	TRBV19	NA	CASSIGREGDEQFF	TGTGCCAGTAGTATCGGTAGAGAGGGGGATGAGCAGTTCTTC
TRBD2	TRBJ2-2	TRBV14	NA	CASSHLAGGRNGELFF	TGTGCCAGCAGCCACCTAGCGGGAGGGCGGAACGGGGAGCTGTTTTTT
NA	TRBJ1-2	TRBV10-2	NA	CASSGLIETGNYGYTF	TGCGCCAGCAGTGGACTAATTGAGACTGGAAACTATGGCTACACCTTC
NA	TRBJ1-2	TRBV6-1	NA	CASRVSGQFYGYTF	TGTGCCAGCAGAGTCTCGGGACAATTCTATGGCTACACCTTC
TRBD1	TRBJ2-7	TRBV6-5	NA	CASRRGQGAYEQYF	TGTGCCAGCAGGCGAGGGCAGGGGGCCTACGAGCAGTACTTC
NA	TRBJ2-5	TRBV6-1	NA	CASSVEETQYF	TGTGCCAGCAGTGTCGAAGAGACCCAGTACTTC
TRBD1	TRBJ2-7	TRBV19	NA	CASTGGTYEQYF	TGTGCCAGTACAGGGGGTACCTACGAGCAGTACTTC
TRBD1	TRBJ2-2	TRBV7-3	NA	CASSLGTANTGELFF	TGTGCCAGCAGCCTCGGGACAGCTAACACCGGGGAGCTGTTTTTT
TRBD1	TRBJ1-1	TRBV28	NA	CASRTQGAGNTEAFF	TGTGCCAGCAGGACGCAGGGGGCCGGGAACACTGAAGCTTTCTTT
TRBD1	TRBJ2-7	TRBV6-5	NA	CASLSTGGSYEQYF	TGTGCCAGCCTATCGACAGGGGGCTCTTACGAGCAGTACTTC
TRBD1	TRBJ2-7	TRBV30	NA	CASLRGKGYEQYF	TGTGCCAGCCTCAGGGGGAAAGGTTACGAGCAGTACTTC
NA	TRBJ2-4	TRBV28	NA	CASGEAKNIQYF	TGTGCCAGCGGAGAGGCCAAAAACATTCAGTACTTC
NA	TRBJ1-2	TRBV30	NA	CAWSVALRANYGYTF	TGTGCCTGGAGTGTAGCCCTTCGGGCTAACTATGGCTACACCTTC
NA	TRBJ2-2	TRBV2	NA	CASSVRTENTGELFF	TGTGCCAGCAGTGTGCGCACAGAGAACACCGGGGAGCTGTTTTTT
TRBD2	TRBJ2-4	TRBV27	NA	CASSKGTSGIVTKNIQYF	TGTGCCAGCAGTAAAGGGACTAGCGGGATAGTAACCAAAAACATTCAGTACTTC
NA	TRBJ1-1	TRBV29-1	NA	CSFTPNTEAFF	TGCAGCTTTACACCCAACACTGAAGCTTTCTTT
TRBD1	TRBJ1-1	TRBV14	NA	CASSQRKEPGDREENTEAFF	TGTGCCAGCAGCCAAAGAAAGGAGCCCGGGGACAGGGAAGAGAACACTGAAGCTTTCTTT
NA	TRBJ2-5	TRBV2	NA	CASSEFTGRETQYF	TGTGCCAGCAGTGAATTTACAGGGAGAGAGACCCAGTACTTC
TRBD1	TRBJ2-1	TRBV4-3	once	CASSQEPPGQGRFEQFF	TGCGCCAGCAGCCAAGAACCACCGGGACAGGGCCGTTTTGAGCAGTTCTTC
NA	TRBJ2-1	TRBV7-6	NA	CASSLTGYNEQFF	TGTGCCAGCAGCTTGACAGGCTACAATGAGCAGTTCTTC
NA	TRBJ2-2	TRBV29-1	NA	CSVRDGELFF	TGCAGCGTCCGGGACGGGGAGCTGTTTTTT
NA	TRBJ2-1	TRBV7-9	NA	CASSLRTGISYNEQFF	TGTGCCAGCAGCTTACGGACCGGGATATCCTACAATGAGCAGTTCTTC
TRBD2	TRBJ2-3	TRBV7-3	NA	CASSFSGSWKDTQYF	TGTGCCAGCAGCTTTAGCGGGAGTTGGAAAGATACGCAGTATTTT
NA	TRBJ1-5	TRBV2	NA	CASMGWESQHF	TGTGCCAGCATGGGGTGGGAGTCCCAGCATTTT
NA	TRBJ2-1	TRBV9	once	CASSESGIAYNEQFF	TGTGCCAGCAGCGAATCGGGGATAGCCTACAATGAGCAGTTCTTC
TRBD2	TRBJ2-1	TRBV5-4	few	CASSLTSGRNEQFF	TGTGCCAGCAGCTTGACTAGCGGGAGGAATGAGCAGTTCTTC
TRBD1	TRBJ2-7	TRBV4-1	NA	CASSPRTGYSYEQYF	TGCGCCAGCAGCCCTCGGACAGGTTATTCCTACGAGCAGTACTTC
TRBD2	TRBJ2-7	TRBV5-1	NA	CASSLVSGSGSYEQYF	TGCGCCAGCAGCTTGGTTAGCGGGAGCGGTTCCTACGAGCAGTACTTC
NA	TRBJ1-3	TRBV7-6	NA	CASSSEPSSGNTIYF	TGTGCCAGCAGCAGTGAGCCGAGCTCTGGAAACACCATATATTTT
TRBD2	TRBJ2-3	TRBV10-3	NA	CAIGGGRQTDTQYF	TGTGCCATCGGGGGGGGGAGGCAAACAGATACGCAGTATTTT
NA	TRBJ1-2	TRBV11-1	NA	CASSRQGGGVNYGYTF	TGTGCCAGCAGCCGTCAAGGAGGAGGCGTTAACTATGGCTACACCTTC
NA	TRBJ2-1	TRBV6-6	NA	CASSYPRSSSYNEQFF	TGTGCCAGCAGTTACCCGCGATCGAGCTCCTACAATGAGCAGTTCTTC
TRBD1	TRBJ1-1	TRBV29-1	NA	CSVIQGAGGTEAFF	TGCAGCGTTATACAGGGGGCAGGTGGGACTGAAGCTTTCTTT
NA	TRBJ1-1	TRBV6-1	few	CASSGERGGAAFF	TGTGCCAGCAGTGGGGAGAGGGGGGGGGCAGCTTTCTTT
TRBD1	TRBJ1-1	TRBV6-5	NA	CASSSDRGPTEAFF	TGTGCCAGCAGCAGCGACAGGGGGCCCACTGAAGCTTTCTTT
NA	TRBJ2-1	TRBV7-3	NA	CASSRGTFNEQFF	TGTGCCAGCAGCCGCGGGACTTTCAATGAGCAGTTCTTC
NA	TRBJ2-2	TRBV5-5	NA	CASSLGQGYPGELFF	TGTGCCAGCAGCTTGGGTCAGGGCTATCCCGGGGAGCTGTTTTTT
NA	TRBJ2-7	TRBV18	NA	CASSPQASSYEQYF	TGTGCCAGCTCACCTCAGGCGTCCTCCTACGAGCAGTACTTC
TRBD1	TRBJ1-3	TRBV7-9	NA	CASSNTGAAGNTIYF	TGTGCCAGCAGCAACACAGGGGCAGCTGGAAACACCATATATTTT
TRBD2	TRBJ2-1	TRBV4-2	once	CASSRQGLAGAGEQFF	TGTGCCAGCAGCCGTCAGGGACTAGCGGGAGCGGGTGAGCAGTTCTTC
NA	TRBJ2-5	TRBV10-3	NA	CAIRPDMFKETQYF	TGTGCCATCAGACCCGACATGTTTAAAGAGACCCAGTACTTC
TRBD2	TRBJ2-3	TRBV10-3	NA	CAISEGGSTDTQYF	TGTGCCATCAGTGAGGGCGGGAGTACAGATACGCAGTATTTT
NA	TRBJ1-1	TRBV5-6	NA	CASTLFRGTEAFF	TGTGCCAGCACTTTGTTTCGAGGCACTGAAGCTTTCTTT
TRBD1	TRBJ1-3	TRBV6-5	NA	CASSYSGTGRNTIYF	TGTGCCAGCAGTTACTCGGGGACAGGGAGAAACACCATATATTTT
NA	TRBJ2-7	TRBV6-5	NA	CASSYDRLEKQYF	TGTGCCAGCAGTTACGACAGGTTAGAAAAGCAGTACTTC
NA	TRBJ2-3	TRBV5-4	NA	CASSDWAGGSPYF	NA
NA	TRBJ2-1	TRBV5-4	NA	CASSLGGGAKGNEQFF	TGTGCCAGCAGCTTGGGTGGGGGGGCTAAGGGTAATGAGCAGTTCTTC
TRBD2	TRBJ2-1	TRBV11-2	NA	CASSLVASGNNEQFF	TGTGCCAGCAGCTTAGTCGCTAGCGGGAACAATGAGCAGTTCTTC